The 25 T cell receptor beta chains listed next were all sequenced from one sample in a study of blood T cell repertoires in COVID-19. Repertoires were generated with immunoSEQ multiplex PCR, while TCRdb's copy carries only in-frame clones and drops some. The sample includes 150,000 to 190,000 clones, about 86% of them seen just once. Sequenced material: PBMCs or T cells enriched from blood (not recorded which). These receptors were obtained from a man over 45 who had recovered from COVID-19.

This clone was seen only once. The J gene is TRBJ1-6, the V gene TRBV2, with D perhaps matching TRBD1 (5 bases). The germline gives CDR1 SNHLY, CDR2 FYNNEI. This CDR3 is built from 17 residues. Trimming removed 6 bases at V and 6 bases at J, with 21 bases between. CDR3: CASSRSGGEVRNSPLHF. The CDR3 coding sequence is TGTGCCAGCAGCCGCTCGGGGGGGGAGGTTCGTAATTCACCCCTCCACTTT.

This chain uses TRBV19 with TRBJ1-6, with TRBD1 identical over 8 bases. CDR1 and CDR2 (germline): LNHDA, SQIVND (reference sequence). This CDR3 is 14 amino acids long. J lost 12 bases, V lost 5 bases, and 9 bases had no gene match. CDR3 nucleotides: TGTGCCAGTAGTTTCGGGACAGGACGTAGACCCCTCCACTTT. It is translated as CASSFGTGRRPLHF.

In DNA form, the CDR3 reads TGTGCCAGCAGCTTGAACCGGGACAGGGATGGGATCTATGGCTACACCTTC. Translation gives CASSLNRDRDGIYGYTF. V and J are TRBV11-3 and TRBJ1-2; 9 bases align to TRBD1. Germline CDR1 SGHNT, CDR2 YENEEA. J was trimmed by 4 bases and V by 3 bases; bases with no gene match: 12. The CDR3 runs 17 residues.

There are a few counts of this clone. The CDR3 loop is CASSPGTGVFQAKNIQYF. CDR3 DNA sequence: TGTGCCAGCAGCCCCGGGACAGGGGTTTTCCAGGCCAAAAACATTCAGTACTTC. V usage is TRBV7-9 and J usage is TRBJ2-4; 10 bases are shared with TRBD1. J was trimmed by 1 base and V by 5 bases; bases with no gene match: 11. Germline CDR1 and CDR2: SEHNR and FQNEAQ (reference sequence). The CDR3 consists of 18 residues.

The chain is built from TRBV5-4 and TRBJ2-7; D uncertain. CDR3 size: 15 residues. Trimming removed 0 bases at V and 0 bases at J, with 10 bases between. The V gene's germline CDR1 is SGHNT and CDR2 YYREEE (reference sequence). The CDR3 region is CASSLVGSSSYEQYF. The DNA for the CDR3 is TGTGCCAGCAGCTTGGTTGGCTCTAGCTCCTACGAGCAGTACTTC.

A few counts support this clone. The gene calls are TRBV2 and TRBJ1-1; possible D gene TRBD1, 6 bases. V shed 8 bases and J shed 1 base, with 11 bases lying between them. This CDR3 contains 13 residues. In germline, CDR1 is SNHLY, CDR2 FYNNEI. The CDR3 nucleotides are TGTGCCAGCGGAACAGGGCAGAACACTGAAGCTTTCTTT. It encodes CASGTGQNTEAFF.

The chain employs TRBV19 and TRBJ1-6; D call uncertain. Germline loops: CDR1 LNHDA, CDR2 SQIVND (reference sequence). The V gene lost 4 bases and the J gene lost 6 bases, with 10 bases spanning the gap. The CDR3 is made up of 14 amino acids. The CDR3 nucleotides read TGTGCCAGTAGTACACAGAGTACTAATTCACCCCTCCACTTT. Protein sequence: CASSTQSTNSPLHF. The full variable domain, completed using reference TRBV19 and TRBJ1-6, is DGGITQSPKYLFRKEGQNVTLSCEQNLNHDAMYWYRQDPGQGLRLIYYSQIVNDFQKGDIAEGYSVSREKKESFPLTVTSAQKNPTAFYLCASSTQSTNSPLHFGNGTRLTVT.

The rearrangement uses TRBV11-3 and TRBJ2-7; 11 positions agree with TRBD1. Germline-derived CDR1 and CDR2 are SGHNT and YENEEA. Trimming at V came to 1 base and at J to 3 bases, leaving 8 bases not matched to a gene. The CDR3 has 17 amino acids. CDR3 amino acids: CASSLGPPGQGVYEQYF. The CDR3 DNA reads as TGTGCCAGCAGCTTAGGACCCCCGGGACAGGGGGTCTACGAGCAGTACTTC. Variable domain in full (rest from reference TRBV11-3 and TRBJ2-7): EAGVVQSPRYKIIEKKQPVAFWCNPISGHNTLYWYLQNLGQGPELLIRYENEEAVDDSQLPKDRFSAERLKGVDSTLKIQPAELGDSAVYLCASSLGPPGQGVYEQYFGPGTRLTVT.

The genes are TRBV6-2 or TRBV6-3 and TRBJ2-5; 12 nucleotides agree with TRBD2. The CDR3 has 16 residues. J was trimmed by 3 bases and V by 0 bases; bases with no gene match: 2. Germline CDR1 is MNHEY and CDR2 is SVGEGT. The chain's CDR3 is CASSYSRTSGEETQYF. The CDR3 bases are TGTGCCAGCAGTTACTCTAGGACTAGCGGGGAAGAGACCCAGTACTTC.

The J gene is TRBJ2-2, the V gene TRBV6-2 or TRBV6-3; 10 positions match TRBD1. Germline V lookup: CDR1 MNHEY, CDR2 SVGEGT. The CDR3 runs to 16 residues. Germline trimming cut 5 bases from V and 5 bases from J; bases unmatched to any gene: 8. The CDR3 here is CASSDRGRGWTGELFF. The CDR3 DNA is TGTGCCAGCAGTGACAGGGGGCGCGGATGGACCGGGGAGCTGTTTTTT.

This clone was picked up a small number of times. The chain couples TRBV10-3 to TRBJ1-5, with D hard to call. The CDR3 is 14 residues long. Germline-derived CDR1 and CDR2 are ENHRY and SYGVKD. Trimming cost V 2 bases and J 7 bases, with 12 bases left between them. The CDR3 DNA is TGTGCCATCAGTGAGCGCGAGGGAGGACAGCCCCAGCATTTT. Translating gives CAISEREGGQPQHF.

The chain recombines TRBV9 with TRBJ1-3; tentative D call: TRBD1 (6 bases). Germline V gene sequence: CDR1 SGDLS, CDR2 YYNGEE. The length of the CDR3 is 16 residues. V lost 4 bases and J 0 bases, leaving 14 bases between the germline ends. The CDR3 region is CASSPGTPSSGNTIYF. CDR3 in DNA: TGTGCCAGCAGCCCGGGGACACCAAGCTCTGGAAACACCATATATTTT. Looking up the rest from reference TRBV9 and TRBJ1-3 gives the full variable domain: DSGVTQTPKHLITATGQRVTLRCSPRSGDLSVYWYQQSLDQGLQFLIQYYNGEERAKGNILERFSAQQFPDLHSELNLSSLELGDSALYFCASSPGTPSSGNTIYFGEGSWLTVV.

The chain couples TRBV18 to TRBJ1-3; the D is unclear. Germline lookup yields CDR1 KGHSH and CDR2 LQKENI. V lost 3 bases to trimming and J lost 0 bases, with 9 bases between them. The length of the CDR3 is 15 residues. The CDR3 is CASSPDWSSGNTIYF. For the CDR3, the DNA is TGTGCCAGCTCACCCGATTGGAGCTCTGGAAACACCATATATTTT.

DNA of the CDR3: TGTGCCAGCAGCCCCGCCCAGGGAACAGATACGCAGTATTTT. Amino acids: CASSPAQGTDTQYF. The V and J genes are TRBV7-9 and TRBJ2-3; D is possibly TRBD1 (5 bases). This CDR3 spans 14 amino acids. V was cut by 5 bases and J by 3 bases, with 12 bases left in between. The germline CDR1 and CDR2 sequences are SEHNR and FQNEAQ (reference sequence).

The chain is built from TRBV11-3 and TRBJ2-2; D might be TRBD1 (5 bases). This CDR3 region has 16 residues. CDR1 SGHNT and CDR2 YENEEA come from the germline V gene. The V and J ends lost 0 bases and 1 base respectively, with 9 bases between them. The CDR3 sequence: CASSLDRAENTGELFF. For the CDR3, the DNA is TGTGCCAGCAGCTTAGACAGGGCTGAGAACACCGGGGAGCTGTTTTTT.

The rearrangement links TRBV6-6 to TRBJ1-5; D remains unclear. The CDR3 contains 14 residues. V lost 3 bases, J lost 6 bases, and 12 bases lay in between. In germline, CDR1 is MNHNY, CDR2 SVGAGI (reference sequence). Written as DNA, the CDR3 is TGTGCCAGCAGTTATGGGGAGGGAAGTCAGCCCCAGCATTTT. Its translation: CASSYGEGSQPQHF.

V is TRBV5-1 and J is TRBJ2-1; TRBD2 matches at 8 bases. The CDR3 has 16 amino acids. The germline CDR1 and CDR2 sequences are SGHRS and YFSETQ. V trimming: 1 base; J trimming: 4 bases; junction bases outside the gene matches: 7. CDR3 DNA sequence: TGCGCCAGCAGCTTGTCGTTCGGGGGGGCTTACAATGAGCAGTTCTTC. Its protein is CASSLSFGGAYNEQFF. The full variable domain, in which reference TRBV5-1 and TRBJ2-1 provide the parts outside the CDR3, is KAGVTQTPRYLIKTRGQQVTLSCSPISGHRSVSWYQQTPGQGLQFLFEYFSETQRNKGNFPGRFSGRQFSNSRSEMNVSTLELGDSALYLCASSLSFGGAYNEQFFGPGTRLTVL.

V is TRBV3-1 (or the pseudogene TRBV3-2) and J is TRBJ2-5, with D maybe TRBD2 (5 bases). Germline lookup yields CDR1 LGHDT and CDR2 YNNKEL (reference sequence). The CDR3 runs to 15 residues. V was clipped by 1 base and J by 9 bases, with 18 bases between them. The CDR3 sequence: CASSQGGGLNGAQYF. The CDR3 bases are TGTGCCAGCAGCCAAGGTGGCGGGCTTAACGGGGCCCAGTACTTC.

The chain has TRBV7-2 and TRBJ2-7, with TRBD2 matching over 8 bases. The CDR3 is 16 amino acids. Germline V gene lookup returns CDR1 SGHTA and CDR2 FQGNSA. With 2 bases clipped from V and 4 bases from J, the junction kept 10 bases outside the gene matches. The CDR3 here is CASSLSGGGISYEQYF. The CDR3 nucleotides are TGTGCCAGCAGCTTAAGTGGCGGGGGGATTTCTTACGAGCAGTACTTC.

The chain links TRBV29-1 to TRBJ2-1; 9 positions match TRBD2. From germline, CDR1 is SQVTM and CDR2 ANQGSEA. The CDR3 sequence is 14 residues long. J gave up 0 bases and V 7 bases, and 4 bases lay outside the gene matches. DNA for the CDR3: TGCAGCGAAAAGACTAGCGGCTCCTACAATGAGCAGTTCTTC. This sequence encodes CSEKTSGSYNEQFF.

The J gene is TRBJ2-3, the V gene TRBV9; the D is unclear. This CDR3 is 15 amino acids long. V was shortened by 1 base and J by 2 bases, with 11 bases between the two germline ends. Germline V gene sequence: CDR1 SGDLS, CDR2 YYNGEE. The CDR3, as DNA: TGTGCCAGCAGCGTACGTCAGGCGCCCACAGATACGCAGTATTTT. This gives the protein CASSVRQAPTDTQYF.

CDR3 nucleotides: TGTGCCAGCAGCTATCCCGGGAGCTATGGCTACACCTTC. Amino acids: CASSYPGSYGYTF. The chain joins TRBV5-8 to TRBJ1-2; D gene ambiguous. There are 13 residues in the CDR3. Trimming pared 3 bases from V and 4 bases from J, leaving 10 bases between. The germline CDR1 and CDR2 sequences are SGHTS and YDEGEE.

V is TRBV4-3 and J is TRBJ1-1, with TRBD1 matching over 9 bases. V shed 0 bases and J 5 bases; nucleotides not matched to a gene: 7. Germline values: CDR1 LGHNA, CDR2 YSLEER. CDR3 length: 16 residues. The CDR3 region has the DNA TGCGCCAGCAGCCAAGATACAGGGGGCGCGAGGACTGAAGCTTTCTTT. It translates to CASSQDTGGARTEAFF.

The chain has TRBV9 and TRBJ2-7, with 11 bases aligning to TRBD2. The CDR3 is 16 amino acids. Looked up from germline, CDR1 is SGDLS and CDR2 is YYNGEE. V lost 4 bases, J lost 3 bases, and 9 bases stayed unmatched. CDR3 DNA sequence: TGTGCCAGCAGCCCGTCACTAGCGGGGGCCCGCTACGAGCAGTACTTC. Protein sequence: CASSPSLAGARYEQYF.

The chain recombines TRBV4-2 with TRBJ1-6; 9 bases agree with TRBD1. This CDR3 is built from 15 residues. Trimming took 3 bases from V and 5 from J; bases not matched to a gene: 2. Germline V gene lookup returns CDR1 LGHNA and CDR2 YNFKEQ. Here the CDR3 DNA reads TGTGCCAGCAGCCAGAGACAGGGGGATAATTCACCCCTCCACTTT. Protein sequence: CASSQRQGDNSPLHF.